The rows below give T cell receptor beta chains drawn from one sample of a study of CD8 T cells in ankylosing spondylitis. Using its own MiXCR run on the 5' RACE reads, TCRdb lists one record per CDR3 protein. This table holds approximately 210,000 distinct CDR3 sequences, roughly 13% found once. Sequenced material: blood, either unsorted or a sorted T cell fraction (not recorded which). These receptors were obtained from a male donor with ankylosing spondylitis or in good health (not recorded which). CDR3s include the opening cysteine and the closing phenylalanine or tryptophan.

V gene,CDR3 protein
TRBV4-1,CASSLQDSGVNEQFF
TRBV20-1,CSARDPRGEVYTRWPQYF
TRBV4-1,CASSQEAEEETQYF
TRBV5-1,CASSLERIDNEQFF
TRBV5-1,CASSGTGGGYVSGELFF
TRBV30,CAWSPTDTQYF
TRBV20-1,CSARDPSSEQFF
TRBV4-1,CASSQGPGQGVYF
TRBV12-3/TRBV12-4,CASTFSGGAPGEQFF
TRBV7-8,CASSLVASGGLTYNEQFF
TRBV4-1,CASSQGVDYEQYF
TRBV20-1,CSAGTVNTDTQYF
TRBV4-2,CASSQGEDSVANEQFF
TRBV11-2,CASSPPGVAGAGELFF
TRBV12-3/TRBV12-4,CASSLTGGNSNQPQHF
TRBV5-1,CASSPAGGYNEQFF
TRBV5-5,CASSNGQGAIQYF
TRBV6-4,CASSDSTVIGENEQFF
TRBV30,CAWTSERVEAFF
TRBV11-2,CASSFGADRLLWYF
TRBV6-1,CASRPGTGVGNQPQHF
TRBV27,CASSIGGWEQPQHF
TRBV5-5,CASSLGSNEQFF
TRBV3-1,CASTSGTGGYNEQFF
TRBV7-9,CASSLSVRGTRGEYF
TRBV24-1,CATSESGQGNNEQFF
TRBV6-2/TRBV6-3,CASTPDHSPYQPQHF
TRBV10-2,CASSSPGTGGVDSPLHF
TRBV6-1,CASRGTSVLEQYF
TRBV20-1,CSAGGDRDNEQFF
TRBV27,CASSNLLYEQYF
TRBV5-1,CASSLGAEVNTEAFF
TRBV4-2,CASSDLTGTQDYNFNYGYTF
TRBV5-1,CASSLAGRVTFTGANVLTF
TRBV3-1,CASSPSVTSGIYNEQFF
TRBV6-2/TRBV6-3,CASSYSKTSGLQGAYEQYF
TRBV7-8,CASSLTPNTGELFF
TRBV11-2,CASSFVLAGITDTQYF
TRBV27,CASRTSTFSDEQFF
TRBV7-9,CASSLYMNTEAFF
TRBV12-3/TRBV12-4,CASSTILPGLARTGELFF
TRBV5-4,CASSEVSAEGIQETQYF
TRBV11-3,CASSFHAVRASTDTQYF
TRBV11-2,CASRLETSANEQFF
TRBV7-8,CASSPTGERGPFGDEQFF
TRBV20-1,CSARGPRYEQYF
TRBV30,CAWSHTYEQYF
TRBV7-2,CASSLDVVPGSGQYF
TRBV6-6,CASSYEGWTEAFF
TRBV9,CASRGEDTEAFF
TRBV4-2,CASSKRGEFQSGANVLTF
TRBV20-1,CSARLRGVNYGYTF
TRBV7-2,CASSLGLAGGSYNEQFF
TRBV11-2,CASSLALAGTGELFF
TRBV7-9,CASSLLPRDRVYNEQFF
TRBV3-1,CASSPSGTGGYNEQFF
TRBV7-8,CASFELLGGEETQYF
TRBV6-1,CASITGTGINEQFF
TRBV27,CASSTQGASTDTQYF
TRBV27,CASAPIAGSEEQFF